Presented here are 4 T cell receptor beta chains from one specimen sequenced in a study of blood T cell repertoires in COVID-19. Some clones are missing from TCRdb's copy, which holds only in-frame ones; the method was immunoSEQ multiplex PCR. The sample gives 270,000 or so clones, about nine tenths of which show up once; over 2% is in the top ten. Source material: PBMCs or T cells enriched from blood (not recorded which). The receptors derive from a woman between 18 and 29 years old who had recovered from COVID-19.

The V and J genes are TRBV5-1 and TRBJ2-1; D possibly corresponds to TRBD1 (6 bases). This CDR3 has 14 residues. V was clipped by 4 bases and J by 2 bases, with 10 bases between them. The germline gives CDR1 SGHRS, CDR2 YFSETQ. The DNA of the CDR3 is TGCGCCAGCAGCCCAAGGACAGCCTACAATGAGCAGTTCTTC. Translation gives CASSPRTAYNEQFF.

The rearrangement links TRBV7-8 to TRBJ2-1; 7 bases match TRBD2. J lost 3 bases, V lost 5 bases, and 13 bases had no gene match. Germline CDR1 SGHVS, CDR2 FQNEAQ. The CDR3 length is 17 residues. The CDR3 DNA reads as TGTGCCAGCAGCCGGAGGGGTTCCGGGGGGTACTACAATGAGCAGTTCTTC. Translation: CASSRRGSGGYYNEQFF.

V gene TRBV5-1 combines with J gene TRBJ1-1; tentative D call: TRBD1 (5 bases). Trimming took 2 bases from V and 3 from J, leaving 11 bases between them. The CDR3 has 14 residues. Germline values: CDR1 SGHRS, CDR2 YFSETQ. The CDR3 bases are TGCGCCAGCAGCTTAGAAGGGGCGGACACTGAAGCTTTCTTT. The encoded protein is CASSLEGADTEAFF.

The CDR3 region has the DNA TGTGCCAGCAGCTTAGTCGCAGGGTTAGGAGAGACCCAGTACTTC. Amino acids: CASSLVAGLGETQYF. The chain joins TRBV7-6 to TRBJ2-5, with D maybe TRBD1 (5 bases). In germline, CDR1 is SGHVS, CDR2 FNYEAQ. This CDR3 region has 15 residues. Trimming took off 1 base at V and 4 bases at J, with 13 bases between the two ends.